Listed below are T cell receptor beta chains from one sample, sequenced in a study of tumor-infiltrating lymphocytes in primary liver carcinoma. MiXCR, run by TCRdb on the multiplex PCR reads, gives a single entry per CDR3 protein. The table includes a few hundred thousand distinct CDR3 sequences, almost 60% detected once. Sequenced material: peripheral blood. Source of these receptors: a woman aged 30 to 39 with primary liver carcinoma and hepatitis B virus infection. The CDR3 runs from the conserved cysteine through the conserved F or W. Fields, in order: D gene, clone size, V gene, J gene, CDR3 DNA, CDR3 protein. A D gene is named only where the DNA matches it firmly. Only part of the rows carry a size: once, few, many, or a class if the clone is expanded.

D gene: TRBD2
clone size: NA
V gene: TRBV29-1
J gene: TRBJ2-7
CDR3 DNA: TGCAGCATCCTAGCGGGACACTACGAGCAGTACTTC
CDR3 protein: CSILAGHYEQYF

D gene: NA
clone size: once
V gene: TRBV2
J gene: TRBJ2-5
CDR3 DNA: TGTGCCAGCAGTGAATGGCAGAGAGAGGCCCAGTACTTC
CDR3 protein: CASSEWQREAQYF

D gene: NA
clone size: NA
V gene: TRBV6-6
J gene: TRBJ2-7
CDR3 DNA: TGTGCCAGAAGTTCGTTAGTCTACGAGCAGTACTTC
CDR3 protein: CARSSLVYEQYF

D gene: NA
clone size: NA
V gene: TRBV12-3/TRBV12-4
J gene: TRBJ2-5
CDR3 DNA: TGTGCCAGCAGTTTCGGACCAGGGGGGTTTCGAGAGACCCAGTACTTC
CDR3 protein: CASSFGPGGFRETQYF

D gene: TRBD2
clone size: NA
V gene: TRBV14
J gene: TRBJ2-7
CDR3 DNA: TGTGCCAGCAGCCTTAGCGGGAGCGGCGAGCAGTACTTC
CDR3 protein: CASSLSGSGEQYF

D gene: NA
clone size: NA
V gene: TRBV14
J gene: TRBJ1-4
CDR3 DNA: TGTGCCAGCAGCCAAGGCCTCGAGAGCAGCTCAACTAATGAAAAACTGTTTTTT
CDR3 protein: CASSQGLESSSTNEKLFF

D gene: TRBD1
clone size: many
V gene: TRBV29-1
J gene: TRBJ2-6
CDR3 DNA: TGCAGCGCAGCCGGGACAGGGATATCTGGGGCCAACGTCCTGACTTTC
CDR3 protein: CSAAGTGISGANVLTF

D gene: NA
clone size: NA
V gene: TRBV11-2
J gene: TRBJ2-3
CDR3 DNA: TGCGCCAGCAGACGCCAGGGGACCACAGATACGCAGTATTTT
CDR3 protein: CASRRQGTTDTQYF

D gene: NA
clone size: many
V gene: TRBV6-5
J gene: TRBJ1-5
CDR3 DNA: TGTGCCAGCAGTTTTTCCTCGGAGAATCAGCCCCAGCATTTT
CDR3 protein: CASSFSSENQPQHF

D gene: TRBD2
clone size: many
V gene: TRBV4-2
J gene: TRBJ2-2
CDR3 DNA: TGTGCCAGCAGCCAAGATTCCCTAGCGGGAGGCACCGGGGAGCTGTTTTTT
CDR3 protein: CASSQDSLAGGTGELFF

D gene: NA
clone size: few
V gene: TRBV6-1
J gene: TRBJ2-3
CDR3 DNA: TGTGCCAGCAGTGACGGGACGGACACAAATACGCAGTATTTT
CDR3 protein: CASSDGTDTNTQYF

D gene: NA
clone size: NA
V gene: TRBV4-1
J gene: TRBJ1-1
CDR3 DNA: TGCGCCAGCAGCCAACCCCTTGGCCAGGGGTCTGAAGCTTTCTTT
CDR3 protein: CASSQPLGQGSEAFF

D gene: NA
clone size: NA
V gene: TRBV11-2
J gene: TRBJ2-1
CDR3 DNA: TGTGCCAGCAGCCCCTGTAGAGAGGGGGAGCAGTCCTTC
CDR3 protein: CASSPCREGEQSF

D gene: NA
clone size: few
V gene: TRBV6-5
J gene: TRBJ1-5
CDR3 DNA: TGTGCCAGCAGTTACTCGGTGGGGGATCAGCCCCAGCATTTT
CDR3 protein: CASSYSVGDQPQHF

D gene: NA
clone size: NA
V gene: TRBV7-8
J gene: TRBJ1-1
CDR3 DNA: TGTGCCAGCAGCTTAGTGTGGCTAACCACTGAAGCTTTCTTT
CDR3 protein: CASSLVWLTTEAFF

D gene: TRBD1
clone size: NA
V gene: TRBV7-3
J gene: TRBJ2-5
CDR3 DNA: TGTGCCAGCAGCCAACACAGGGGGGAGACCCAGTACTTC
CDR3 protein: CASSQHRGETQYF

D gene: NA
clone size: NA
V gene: TRBV11-2
J gene: TRBJ2-2
CDR3 DNA: TGTGCCAGCAAAAGGGCGGAGATCGGGGAGCTGTTTTTT
CDR3 protein: CASKRAEIGELFF

D gene: NA
clone size: once
V gene: TRBV29-1
J gene: TRBJ2-7
CDR3 DNA: TGCAGCGTTGAATATGGGACCTACGAGCGGTACTTC
CDR3 protein: CSVEYGTYERYF

D gene: NA
clone size: many
V gene: TRBV11-3
J gene: TRBJ2-7
CDR3 DNA: TGTGCCAGCAGCTCCGGGACGGACTACGAGCAGTACTTC
CDR3 protein: CASSSGTDYEQYF

D gene: NA
clone size: many
V gene: TRBV6-1
J gene: TRBJ2-5
CDR3 DNA: TGTGCCAGCAGTGAAAACAGGCTCACACAAGAGACCCAGTACTTC
CDR3 protein: CASSENRLTQETQYF

D gene: TRBD2
clone size: NA
V gene: TRBV13
J gene: TRBJ2-3
CDR3 DNA: TGTGCCAGCAGCAGGGTAGCGGGACTCACAGATACGCAGTATTTT
CDR3 protein: CASSRVAGLTDTQYF

D gene: TRBD2
clone size: NA
V gene: TRBV7-9
J gene: TRBJ2-7
CDR3 DNA: TGTGCCAGCAGCTACCCCCTTGGTGGGGGGGAGCGGTCAAACTCGTACGAGCAGTACTTC
CDR3 protein: CASSYPLGGGERSNSYEQYF

D gene: TRBD2
clone size: few
V gene: TRBV28
J gene: TRBJ2-1
CDR3 DNA: TGTGCCAGCAGAGCCGGGACTAGCGGGAATCATGAGCAGTTCTTC
CDR3 protein: CASRAGTSGNHEQFF

D gene: TRBD2
clone size: NA
V gene: TRBV9
J gene: TRBJ2-1
CDR3 DNA: TGTGCCAGCAACACCGGGACTAGCGGCGATGAGCAGTTCTTC
CDR3 protein: CASNTGTSGDEQFF

D gene: NA
clone size: few
V gene: TRBV9
J gene: TRBJ2-2
CDR3 DNA: TGTGCCAGCAGCGCCGTATTCACCAGGGAGCTGTTTTTT
CDR3 protein: CASSAVFTRELFF

D gene: NA
clone size: NA
V gene: TRBV4-2
J gene: TRBJ2-7
CDR3 DNA: TGTGCCAGCAGCCAAAATTGGAGGGCCTCCTACGAGCAGTACTTC
CDR3 protein: CASSQNWRASYEQYF

D gene: NA
clone size: NA
V gene: TRBV6-4
J gene: TRBJ2-1
CDR3 DNA: NA
CDR3 protein: CASSFGRGNELFF

D gene: NA
clone size: many
V gene: TRBV29-1
J gene: TRBJ2-1
CDR3 DNA: TGCAGCGTAAGATCGCGGGACATCTCCTACAATGAGCAGTTCTTC
CDR3 protein: CSVRSRDISYNEQFF

D gene: TRBD2
clone size: NA
V gene: TRBV11-2
J gene: TRBJ2-1
CDR3 DNA: TGTGCCGGCAGCCTCGGGACTAGCGGGATATCTGAGCAGTTCTTC
CDR3 protein: CAGSLGTSGISEQFF

D gene: NA
clone size: NA
V gene: TRBV6-5
J gene: TRBJ2-5
CDR3 DNA: TGTGCCAGCAGTTCCAACTACAGAGACGTTCGAGAGACCCAGTACTTC
CDR3 protein: CASSSNYRDVRETQYF

D gene: NA
clone size: NA
V gene: TRBV13
J gene: TRBJ2-4
CDR3 DNA: TGTGTCAGTTCGACTAGTTTGGTCGTCAAAAACATTCGGTACTTC
CDR3 protein: CVSSTSLVVKNIRYF

D gene: NA
clone size: NA
V gene: TRBV11-2
J gene: TRBJ1-1
CDR3 DNA: TGTGCCAGCAGCTTAGATTCAGGTTTTAGTACTGAAGCTTTCTTT
CDR3 protein: CASSLDSGFSTEAFF

D gene: NA
clone size: NA
V gene: TRBV7-9
J gene: TRBJ1-2
CDR3 DNA: TGTGCCAGCAGCTTAGGGCTAAACTATGGCTACACCTTC
CDR3 protein: CASSLGLNYGYTF

D gene: TRBD2
clone size: NA
V gene: TRBV12-3/TRBV12-4
J gene: TRBJ2-1
CDR3 DNA: TGTGCCAGCAAATCCGGGACTAGCGGGACGTACAATGAGCAGTTCTTC
CDR3 protein: CASKSGTSGTYNEQFF

D gene: TRBD1
clone size: few
V gene: TRBV4-1
J gene: TRBJ2-1
CDR3 DNA: TGCGCCAGCAGCCCCACAGGGGGTTTAAGAAGCTCCTACAATGAGCAGTTCTTC
CDR3 protein: CASSPTGGLRSSYNEQFF

D gene: NA
clone size: many
V gene: TRBV11-2
J gene: TRBJ2-1
CDR3 DNA: TGTGCCAGCAGCCCGCAAAGGGGGGGGACGGAGCAGTTCTTC
CDR3 protein: CASSPQRGGTEQFF

D gene: TRBD2
clone size: many
V gene: TRBV6-2/TRBV6-3
J gene: TRBJ2-7
CDR3 DNA: TGTGCCAGCAGTTCCATACCCCAGACTAGCGGGAGTATCAAGGAGCAGTACTTC
CDR3 protein: CASSSIPQTSGSIKEQYF

D gene: NA
clone size: few
V gene: TRBV5-6
J gene: TRBJ2-7
CDR3 DNA: TGTGCCAGCAGCTTAGCCGGGATGCACGAGCAGTACTTC
CDR3 protein: CASSLAGMHEQYF

D gene: NA
clone size: many
V gene: TRBV6-5
J gene: TRBJ2-5
CDR3 DNA: TGTGCCAGCAGTTACTGGGGCCGACAAGAGACCCAGTACTTC
CDR3 protein: CASSYWGRQETQYF

D gene: NA
clone size: few
V gene: TRBV6-2/TRBV6-3
J gene: TRBJ1-2
CDR3 DNA: TGTGCCAGCAGCCCCCGACCCGCCGGTGGCTACACCTTC
CDR3 protein: CASSPRPAGGYTF

D gene: TRBD1
clone size: many
V gene: TRBV4-2
J gene: TRBJ2-1
CDR3 DNA: TGTGCCAGCAGCCAAGACGGCGACAGGGGCGGTGAGCAGTTCTTC
CDR3 protein: CASSQDGDRGGEQFF

D gene: TRBD2
clone size: once
V gene: TRBV11-2
J gene: TRBJ2-1
CDR3 DNA: TGTGCCAACAGCCCTATTAGCGGGAGACGCAATGAGCAGTTCTTC
CDR3 protein: CANSPISGRRNEQFF

D gene: NA
clone size: many
V gene: TRBV29-1
J gene: TRBJ2-7
CDR3 DNA: TGCAGCGTTAGCAGTGCCGCCTACGAGCAGTACTTC
CDR3 protein: CSVSSAAYEQYF

D gene: NA
clone size: NA
V gene: TRBV11-2
J gene: TRBJ2-7
CDR3 DNA: TGCGCCAGCAGCTTAGGCAGCACCGAGCGGTACTTC
CDR3 protein: CASSLGSTERYF

D gene: NA
clone size: many
V gene: TRBV12-3/TRBV12-4
J gene: TRBJ2-2
CDR3 DNA: TGTGCCAGCCTTTATCGTGGCACCGGGGAGCTGTTTTTT
CDR3 protein: CASLYRGTGELFF

D gene: TRBD1
clone size: once
V gene: TRBV29-1
J gene: TRBJ1-1
CDR3 DNA: TGCAGCGTTACGACAGGGCGGGATGCGGTTTTGGCTGAAGCTTTCTTT
CDR3 protein: CSVTTGRDAVLAEAFF

D gene: TRBD2
clone size: few
V gene: TRBV6-2/TRBV6-3
J gene: TRBJ2-7
CDR3 DNA: TGTGCCAGCAGGAAACTAGCGGGAAACCACGAGCAGTACTTC
CDR3 protein: CASRKLAGNHEQYF

D gene: NA
clone size: NA
V gene: TRBV13
J gene: TRBJ2-6
CDR3 DNA: TGTGCCAGCAGCTTTTCCGGGGGAGTCAACGTCCTGACTTTC
CDR3 protein: CASSFSGGVNVLTF

D gene: NA
clone size: NA
V gene: TRBV10-3
J gene: TRBJ1-1
CDR3 DNA: TGTGCCATCTGTTCCCTGGTTCCAGGGTTGAACACTGAAGCTTTCTTT
CDR3 protein: CAICSLVPGLNTEAFF

D gene: NA
clone size: NA
V gene: TRBV11-3
J gene: TRBJ2-1
CDR3 DNA: TGTGCCAGCAGCTTAGGCGTACCAGGACTCCCCCACAATGAACAGTTCTTC
CDR3 protein: CASSLGVPGLPHNEQFF

D gene: TRBD2
clone size: many
V gene: TRBV11-3
J gene: TRBJ2-1
CDR3 DNA: TGTGCCAGCAGCTTAGATCAGGGTACAGATAAGGGACTAGCGGGAGGCTGGGACTACAATGAGCAGTTCTTC
CDR3 protein: CASSLDQGTDKGLAGGWDYNEQFF

D gene: TRBD2
clone size: NA
V gene: TRBV5-4
J gene: TRBJ2-7
CDR3 DNA: TGTGCCAGCAACCCCGGGACTAGCGGTTTATACGAGCAGTACTTC
CDR3 protein: CASNPGTSGLYEQYF

D gene: TRBD1
clone size: NA
V gene: TRBV11-2
J gene: TRBJ1-2
CDR3 DNA: TGTGCCAGCAGTTTGGACAGGGCATCAACCCGTGGCTACACCTTC
CDR3 protein: CASSLDRASTRGYTF

D gene: NA
clone size: many
V gene: TRBV12-3/TRBV12-4
J gene: TRBJ2-5
CDR3 DNA: TGTGCCAGCAGCTTTTTCCAAGAGACCCAGTACTTC
CDR3 protein: CASSFFQETQYF

D gene: NA
clone size: few
V gene: TRBV29-1
J gene: TRBJ2-7
CDR3 DNA: TGCAGCGTTGAGGGGGCTAGGTCCTACGAGCAGTACTTC
CDR3 protein: CSVEGARSYEQYF

D gene: NA
clone size: NA
V gene: TRBV15
J gene: TRBJ2-1
CDR3 DNA: TGTGCCACCAGCAGAGATCCCGAGGGCTCCTACAATGAGCAGTTCTTC
CDR3 protein: CATSRDPEGSYNEQFF

D gene: TRBD2
clone size: many
V gene: TRBV4-1
J gene: TRBJ2-3
CDR3 DNA: TGCGCCAGCAGCCGCCTAGCGGGCCACACAGATACGCAGTATTTT
CDR3 protein: CASSRLAGHTDTQYF

D gene: NA
clone size: many
V gene: TRBV4-1
J gene: TRBJ2-3
CDR3 DNA: TGCGCCAGCAGCCAAGATCGGCCCGGATCCACAGATACGCAGTATTTT
CDR3 protein: CASSQDRPGSTDTQYF

D gene: TRBD1
clone size: NA
V gene: TRBV5-4
J gene: TRBJ1-2
CDR3 DNA: TGTGCCAGCAGCTTGCGGGACAGCCAATTCTATGGCTACACCTTC
CDR3 protein: CASSLRDSQFYGYTF

D gene: NA
clone size: NA
V gene: TRBV7-9
J gene: TRBJ1-5
CDR3 DNA: TGTGCCAGCAGCCGTGTTTCGGGACAATCAAGTCAGCCCCAGGATTTT
CDR3 protein: CASSRVSGQSSQPQDF